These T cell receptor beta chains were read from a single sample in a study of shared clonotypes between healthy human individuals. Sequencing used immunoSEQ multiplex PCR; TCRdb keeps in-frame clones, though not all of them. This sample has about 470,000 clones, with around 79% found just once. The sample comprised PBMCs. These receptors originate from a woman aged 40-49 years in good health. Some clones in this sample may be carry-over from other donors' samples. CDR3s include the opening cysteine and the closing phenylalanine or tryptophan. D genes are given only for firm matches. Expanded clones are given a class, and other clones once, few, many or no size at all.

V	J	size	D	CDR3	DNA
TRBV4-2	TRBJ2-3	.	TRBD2	CASSQVAGVEDTQYF	TGTGCCAGCAGCCAAGTGGCGGGAGTGGAAGATACGCAGTATTTT
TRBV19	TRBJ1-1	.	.	CASSIDLWGTEAFF	TGTGCCAGTAGTATAGATCTATGGGGGACTGAAGCTTTCTTT
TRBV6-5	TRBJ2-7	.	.	CASSYDISYEQYF	TGTGCCAGCAGTTACGACATCTCCTACGAGCAGTACTTC
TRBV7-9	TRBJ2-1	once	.	CASSRMWGTGSSYNEQFF	TGTGCCAGCAGCCGCATGTGGGGTACGGGTAGCTCCTACAATGAGCAGTTCTTC
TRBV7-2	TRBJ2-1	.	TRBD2	CASSLAQFSGREDNEQFF	TGTGCCAGCAGCTTAGCGCAGTTTAGCGGGAGAGAAGACAATGAGCAGTTCTTC
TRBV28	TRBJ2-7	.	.	CASSLGGGGTPYEQYF	TGTGCCAGCAGCTTGGGAGGGGGCGGGACCCCTTACGAGCAGTACTTC
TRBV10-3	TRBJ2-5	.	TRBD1	CAISGGTGSETQYF	TGTGCCATCAGTGGGGGGACAGGGTCAGAGACCCAGTACTTC
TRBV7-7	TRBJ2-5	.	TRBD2	CASSPGRSVGGETQYF	TGTGCTAGCAGCCCAGGAAGGTCGGTGGGGGGGGAGACCCAGTACTTC
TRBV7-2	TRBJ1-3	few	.	CASSIGPGGKDTIYF	TGTGCCAGCAGCATAGGGCCCGGGGGTAAAGACACCATATATTTT
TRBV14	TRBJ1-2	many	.	CASSHGPTYGYTF	TGTGCCAGCAGCCACGGACCCACTTATGGCTACACCTTC
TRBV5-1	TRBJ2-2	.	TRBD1	CASSTGGSGTGELFF	TGCGCCAGCAGTACAGGGGGGAGCGGCACCGGGGAGCTGTTTTTT
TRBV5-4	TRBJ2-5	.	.	CASSLGQRRETQYF	TGTGCCAGCAGCCTCGGACAGCGGCGAGAGACCCAGTACTTC
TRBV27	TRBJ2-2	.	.	CASSFMVGELFF	TGTGCCAGCAGTTTTATGGTCGGGGAGCTGTTTTTT
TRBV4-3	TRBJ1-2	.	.	CASSQENQGYGYTF	TGCGCCAGCAGCCAAGAGAATCAGGGTTATGGCTACACCTTC
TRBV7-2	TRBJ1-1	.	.	CASSLASLEAFF	TGTGCCAGCAGCTTAGCCAGTCTTGAAGCTTTCTTT
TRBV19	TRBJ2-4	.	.	CATLGRDKNIQYF	TGTGCCACCCTTGGACGGGACAAAAACATTCAGTACTTC
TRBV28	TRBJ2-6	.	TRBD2	CASSGLAGDSGANVLTF	TGTGCCAGCAGTGGGTTAGCGGGAGACTCTGGGGCCAACGTCCTGACTTTC
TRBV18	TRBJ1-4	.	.	CASHDSLNEKLFF	TGTGCCAGCCACGACAGCCTTAATGAAAAACTGTTTTTT
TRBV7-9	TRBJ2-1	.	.	CASSLGWGEGNEQFF	TGTGCCAGCAGCTTAGGGTGGGGAGAGGGCAATGAGCAGTTCTTC